The 25 T cell receptor beta chains reported below all come from one sample, sequenced in a study of cytomegalovirus exposure and HLA in healthy donors (dated by TCRdb to between 2016 and 2019). The library was generated by the immunoSEQ multiplex PCR assay. For the multiplex PCR, a mixture combining 60 forward primers for TCR Vbeta segments and 13 reverse primers for TCR Jbeta segments was used. TCRdb re-hosts the immuneACCESS table, in-frame sequences only. Its copies lack some clones; in the studies checked, an unresolved V gene accounts for under half of them, and the cause for the rest is not known. The sample has under 200,000 clones on record, 75% of them singletons. Of the sample, around 3% is held by the ten largest clones. Sample: PBMCs. Source of these receptors: a woman aged 45-65 years in good health and CMV-seropositive.

A few counts support this clone. V gene TRBV27 combines with J gene TRBJ1-5; the match to TRBD1 covers 7 bases. CDR3 length: 18 amino acids. CDR1 and CDR2 (germline): MNHEY, SMNVEV (reference sequence). V lost 5 bases, J lost 0 bases, and 13 bases stayed unmatched. In nucleotides, the CDR3 is TGTGCCAGCAGTCCTCAGGGGGACGGCCGGTATAGCAATCAGCCCCAGCATTTT. Its protein product is CASSPQGDGRYSNQPQHF.

This clone was observed once. V is TRBV5-1 and J is TRBJ1-1; D may be TRBD1 (6 bases). The V and J ends lost 0 bases and 6 bases respectively, with 9 bases between them. The CDR3 is 13 amino acids. CDR1 SGHRS and CDR2 YFSETQ come from the germline V gene. Here the CDR3 DNA reads TGCGCCAGCAGCTTGGAGACAGGCGCTGAAGCTTTCTTT. Translating gives CASSLETGAEAFF.

This chain joins TRBV2 and TRBJ1-5; D call uncertain. This CDR3 has 13 residues. The V and J ends lost 5 bases and 7 bases respectively, with 12 bases between them. The V gene's germline CDR1 is SNHLY and CDR2 FYNNEI. As DNA, the CDR3 is TGTGCCAGCAGTCTAACTACGTGGCAGCCCCAGCATTTT. It yields the protein CASSLTTWQPQHF.

V and J are TRBV5-1 and TRBJ1-1, with D uncertain. The CDR3 is 14 residues long. Germline-derived CDR1 and CDR2 are SGHRS and YFSETQ. V dropped 7 bases and J dropped 1 base, with 14 bases sitting between them. The CDR3 DNA reads as TGCGCCAGCGGTCCCGTCGGCGGGAACACTGAAGCTTTCTTT. Translating it yields CASGPVGGNTEAFF.

This clone was counted a single time. The chain couples TRBV29-1 to TRBJ2-7, with TRBD1 matching 9 bases. Germline values: CDR1 SQVTM, CDR2 ANQGSEA. CDR3 size: 13 residues. V lost 2 bases to trimming and J lost 5 bases; unmatched junction nucleotides: 4. CDR3: CSVEKGQGDEQYF. The CDR3 bases are TGCAGCGTTGAAAAGGGACAGGGAGACGAGCAGTACTTC.

The chain joins TRBV7-8 to TRBJ1-6; TRBD1 is a possible D gene (5 bases). V was pared by 1 base and J by 0 bases, with 16 bases between. Germline-derived CDR1 and CDR2 are SGHVS and FQNEAQ. There are 19 residues in the CDR3. The CDR3 reads CASSLEIQGFSSYNSPLHF. The CDR3, as DNA: TGTGCCAGCAGCTTAGAGATCCAGGGCTTTAGCTCCTATAATTCACCCCTCCACTTT.

The chain combines TRBV11-2 with TRBJ2-2; a possible D gene is TRBD1 (6 bases). CDR3 length equals 16 residues. Trimming pared 4 bases from V and 2 bases from J, leaving 14 bases between. Germline values: CDR1 SGHAT, CDR2 FQNNGV. The CDR3 sequence is CASSSSRTANTGELFF. The CDR3, as DNA: TGTGCCAGCAGCTCGTCCCGGACAGCTAACACCGGGGAGCTGTTTTTT.

This sequence joins TRBV11-3 and TRBJ2-1, with D tentatively TRBD2 (7 bases). Looked up from germline, CDR1 is SGHNT and CDR2 is YENEEA. This CDR3 has 17 residues. The V end lost 4 bases, the J end lost 7 bases, and 23 bases lay between the germline ends. The CDR3 bases are TGTGCCAGCAGCTGGAGTGGGTTGGGGGGGCTAGGGAATGAGCAGTTCTTC. It codes for CASSWSGLGGLGNEQFF.

The chain recombines TRBV19 with TRBJ1-1, with a weak D call TRBD1 (5 bases). The CDR3 consists of 14 residues. Germline V gives CDR1 LNHDA, CDR2 SQIVND (reference sequence). V lost 6 bases, J lost 6 bases, and 17 bases lay in between. CDR3 sequence reads: CASRRRQWGAEAFF. The CDR3 DNA sequence: TGTGCCAGTAGGCGGCGGCAGTGGGGCGCTGAAGCTTTCTTT.

The V gene is TRBV5-6, the J gene TRBJ1-5; D is possibly TRBD1 (5 bases). Germline CDR1 and CDR2: SGHDT and YYEEEE. Trimming removed 4 bases at V and 5 bases at J, with 13 bases between. The CDR3 runs 14 residues. CDR3 nucleotide sequence: TGTGCCAGCAGCGTCCAGGGTTTCCATCAGCCCCAGCATTTT. This encodes CASSVQGFHQPQHF.

A word on this clone: The junction departs from germline at one end; a sequencing error may be responsible. The chain recombines TRBV5-1 with TRBJ2-7, with 9 bases identical to TRBD1. Germline V gene sequence: CDR1 SGHRS, CDR2 YFSETQ. CDR3 size: 14 residues. In DNA, the CDR3 is TGCACCAGCAGCTTGGGACAGGGCTTCGGTGAGCAGTACTTC. Protein product: CTSSLGQGFGEQYF.

This clone was observed a handful of times. The rearrangement joins TRBV2 to TRBJ2-7; TRBD2 matches 7 bases. With 2 bases clipped from V and 3 bases from J, the junction kept 4 bases outside the gene matches. The CDR3 has 14 residues. Germline V lookup: CDR1 SNHLY, CDR2 FYNNEI. The CDR3 coding sequence is TGTGCCAGCAGTGAAAGTCTAGCGGACTACGAGCAGTACTTC. Translated, it gives CASSESLADYEQYF.

This CDR3 is CASSFRAGDIDSPLHF. The CDR3, as DNA: TGTGCCAGCAGTTTTCGGGCAGGGGATATTGATTCACCCCTCCACTTT. The chain has TRBV27 and TRBJ1-6, with a possible D match to TRBD1 (6 bases). Germline values: CDR1 MNHEY, CDR2 SMNVEV (reference sequence). The CDR3 is 16 amino acids. The V end lost 3 bases, the J end lost 8 bases, and 17 bases lay between the germline ends.

The chain recombines TRBV6-1 with TRBJ1-5; no clear D. CDR3 length equals 15 residues. V dropped 4 bases and J dropped 0 bases, with 10 bases sitting between them. Per germline, CDR1 MNHNS and CDR2 SASEGT. The CDR3 protein is CASSAGLLSNQPQHF. In DNA, the CDR3 is TGTGCCAGCAGTGCGGGGTTACTTAGCAATCAGCCCCAGCATTTT.

The chain combines TRBV5-1 with TRBJ1-1, with D possibly TRBD1 on 5 matching bases. Trimming stripped 3 bases from V and 6 bases from J, with 18 bases between. CDR3 length: 15 amino acids. The germline gives CDR1 SGHRS, CDR2 YFSETQ. CDR3 sequence: CASSSGLGGEAEAFF. As DNA, the CDR3 is TGCGCCAGCAGCTCTGGCTTGGGGGGGGAGGCTGAAGCTTTCTTT. Filled out from reference TRBV5-1 and TRBJ1-1, the complete variable domain reads KAGVTQTPRYLIKTRGQQVTLSCSPISGHRSVSWYQQTPGQGLQFLFEYFSETQRNKGNFPGRFSGRQFSNSRSEMNVSTLELGDSALYLCASSSGLGGEAEAFFGQGTRLTVV.

The chain joins TRBV5-6 to TRBJ2-3; the D gene is possibly TRBD2 (6 bases). Germline V lookup: CDR1 SGHDT, CDR2 YYEEEE. The V gene lost 4 bases and the J gene lost 1 base, with 13 bases spanning the gap. This CDR3 is 15 amino acids long. CDR3 coding DNA: TGTGCCAGCAGCCCCCGGGGGATCGGCACAGATACGCAGTATTTT. This gives the protein CASSPRGIGTDTQYF.

V gene TRBV7-9 combines with J gene TRBJ1-1; D may be TRBD1 (5 bases). This CDR3 comprises 12 residues. V was pared by 1 base and J by 7 bases, with 7 bases between. The germline gives CDR1 SEHNR, CDR2 FQNEAQ (reference sequence). CDR3 region: CASSLVTGEAFF. The CDR3 DNA reads TGTGCCAGCAGCTTAGTAACAGGTGAAGCTTTCTTT.

The chain carries TRBV2 and TRBJ2-5, with D possibly TRBD2 on 5 matching bases. The end of the DNA fits TRBJ2-7 better, so the J call may be wrong. The V gene's germline CDR1 is SNHLY and CDR2 FYNNEI. There are 13 residues in the CDR3. The CDR3 DNA sequence: TGTGCCAGCATGACAAGGGAGTCCTACGAGCAGTACTTC. This encodes CASMTRESYEQYF.

The chain combines TRBV28 with TRBJ2-7; weak D call: TRBD2 (7 bases). Trimming took off 2 bases at V and 4 bases at J, with 24 bases between the two ends. From germline, CDR1 is MDHEN and CDR2 SYDVKM. The CDR3 extends over 18 amino acids. The CDR3 nucleotides are TGTGCCAGCAGTTTAATCACTGGAGGGGGGGTCCCCCTGTACGAGCAGTACTTC. Encoded protein: CASSLITGGGVPLYEQYF.

CDR3 amino acids: CASSLKVDTEAFF. In DNA form, the CDR3 reads TGTGCCAGCAGCCTCAAAGTAGACACTGAAGCTTTCTTT. V gene TRBV7-2 combines with J gene TRBJ1-1; D remains ambiguous. V was shortened by 5 bases and J by 3 bases, with 10 bases between the two germline ends. The CDR3 runs 13 residues. Germline loops: CDR1 SGHTA, CDR2 FQGNSA.

The V call is TRBV19, the J call TRBJ1-5, with 7 positions matching TRBD1. This CDR3 is built from 19 residues. The germline V gene encodes CDR1 LNHDA and CDR2 SQIVND (reference sequence). With V trimmed by 6 bases and J by 3 bases, 20 bases remained unmatched. The CDR3 nucleotides read TGTGCCAGTAGAAGAGACAGGGTAGGCCGGGGACGAGACAATCAGCCCCAGCATTTT. Translation: CASRRDRVGRGRDNQPQHF.

J is TRBJ1-1 and V is TRBV30; TRBD1 agrees at 7 bases. Germline V gene sequence: CDR1 GTSNPN, CDR2 SVGIG (reference sequence). CDR3 length: 13 residues. Losses at the gene ends were 5 bases for V and 7 bases for J; bases not matched to a gene: 10. The chain's CDR3 is CAWSGKGTVEAFF. DNA for the CDR3: TGTGCCTGGTCCGGCAAAGGGACAGTTGAAGCTTTCTTT.

V usage is TRBV19 and J usage is TRBJ1-2; perhaps TRBD1 as D (5 bases). The length of the CDR3 is 12 residues. Germline CDR1 and CDR2: LNHDA and SQIVND (reference sequence). With 5 bases removed from V and 8 bases from J, the gap between germline ends came to 12 bases. The CDR3 loop reads CASSPDSCGYTF. CDR3 coding DNA: TGTGCCAGTAGTCCCGACAGTTGCGGCTACACCTTC.

The V call is TRBV5-6, the J call TRBJ1-2, with D possibly being TRBD1 (5 bases). This CDR3 region has 15 residues. Trimming removed 5 bases at V and 7 bases at J, with 21 bases between. Germline lookup yields CDR1 SGHDT and CDR2 YYEEEE. The CDR3 sequence: CASSEIGGADGGYTF. As DNA, the CDR3 is TGTGCCAGCAGTGAAATCGGCGGGGCTGATGGTGGCTACACCTTC.

This clone is a singleton in its sample. Other DNA variants within this sample encode the same CDR3. The V gene is TRBV18, the J gene TRBJ2-7, with D possibly TRBD1 on 5 matching bases. Germline V gene lookup returns CDR1 KGHSH and CDR2 LQKENI. This CDR3 is 14 amino acids long. Trimming took 0 bases from V and 4 from J, leaving 10 bases between them. DNA of the CDR3: TGTGCCAGCTCACCACCGACAGACAAATACGAGCAGTACTTC. Amino acid sequence: CASSPPTDKYEQYF. The full variable domain, its missing parts supplied by reference TRBV18 and TRBJ2-7, is NAGVMQNPRHLVRRRGQEARLRCSPMKGHSHVYWYRQLPEEGLKFMVYLQKENIIDESGMPKERFSAEFPKEGPSILRIQQVVRGDSAAYFCASSPPTDKYEQYFGPGTRLTVT.